The clone carrying this T cell receptor beta chain was detected only once. The antigen remains undetermined. From alopecia areata patients, lesional scalp punch biopsies and peripheral blood were collected. The sample comes from a study of CD8+ T cells in alopecia areata. Looking at the study overall: Treated patients took oral tofacitinib at 5 to 10 mg twice daily.

cDNA serving as the sequencing template came from extracted, reverse transcribed RNA. Profiled with immunoSEQ multiplex PCR; TCRdb holds only in-frame clones, not every one. The sample carries some 7,000 clones, roughly 70% recorded once. This CDR3 is built from 13 residues. Study observations and caveats: Patients showed less clear TCR sequence sharing than mice, possibly partly because of HLA diversity.

The starting material was skin, obtained at week 0. V is TRBV21-1 and J is TRBJ2-7; the table calls TRBD1, which could not be checked here. TRBV21-1 is shown as a pseudogene. This receptor was obtained from a human donor with alopecia areata. CDR3: CASNTRGTYEQYF. The DNA of the CDR3 is TGTGCCAGCAACACGAGGGGGACCTACGAGCAGTACTTC.